A single sample is the source of the 10 T cell receptor beta chains below, sequenced in a study of T cell responses to AZD1222 COVID-19 vaccine. The method was immunoSEQ multiplex PCR; TCRdb's version includes in-frame clones alone and lacks a portion of them. The data show more than 150,000 clones, about 95% seen once. The material was peripheral blood, obtained on day 0 of AZD1222 vaccination. The receptors were gathered from an adult in good health.

CDR3 in DNA: TGTGCCAGCAGCTTACATGGAAACACCATATATTTT. Its protein is CASSLHGNTIYF. The rearrangement joins TRBV11-2 to TRBJ1-3, with D hard to call. The CDR3 extends over 12 amino acids. V was clipped by 2 bases and J by 3 bases, with 2 bases between them. The germline V gene has CDR1 SGHAT and CDR2 FQNNGV.

V gene TRBV28 combines with J gene TRBJ2-2; D may be TRBD1 (5 bases). With 6 bases removed from V and 1 base from J, the gap between germline ends came to 9 bases. The V gene's germline CDR1 is MDHEN and CDR2 SYDVKM. This CDR3 comprises 14 residues. The CDR3 sequence is CASSRDRNTGELFF. The CDR3 bases are TGTGCCAGCAGCAGAGACAGGAACACCGGGGAGCTGTTTTTT. The complete variable domain, with remaining parts taken from reference TRBV28 and TRBJ2-2, reads DVKVTQSSRYLVKRTGEKVFLECVQDMDHENMFWYRQDPGLGLRLIYFSYDVKMKEKGDIPEGYSVSREKKERFSLILESASTNQTSMYLCASSRDRNTGELFFGEGSRLTVL.

This chain connects TRBV28 to TRBJ1-2; perhaps TRBD1 as D (5 bases). Trimming removed 6 bases from V and 14 bases from J, with 25 bases in between. From germline, CDR1 is MDHEN and CDR2 SYDVKM. This CDR3 is 14 amino acids long. For the CDR3, the DNA is TGTGCCAGCAGCTCACCCCAGGGACTTTCAACTTGGACCTTC. As protein: CASSSPQGLSTWTF.

V and J are TRBV5-4 and TRBJ1-5; D is undetermined. Trimming took 4 bases from V and 1 from J, leaving 6 bases between them. CDR1 and CDR2 (germline): SGHNT, YYREEE (reference sequence). There are 13 residues in the CDR3. The CDR3 DNA reads TGTGCCAGCAGCCCGGACAGCAATCAGCCCCAGCATTTT. It yields the protein CASSPDSNQPQHF.

V and J are TRBV2 and TRBJ1-5; 9 positions agree with TRBD1. Per the germline V gene, CDR1 is SNHLY and CDR2 is FYNNEI. This CDR3 contains 15 residues. V lost 8 bases, J lost 5 bases, and 10 bases stayed unmatched. Here the CDR3 DNA reads TGTGCCAGCTGGGCGGGACAGGGAGGACATCAGCCCCAGCATTTT. It translates to CASWAGQGGHQPQHF. The whole variable domain, remainder taken from reference TRBV2 and TRBJ1-5, is EPEVTQTPSHQVTQMGQEVILRCVPISNHLYFYWYRQILGQKVEFLVSFYNNEISEKSEIFDDQFSVERPDGSNFTLKIRSTKLEDSAMYFCASWAGQGGHQPQHFGDGTRLSIL.

Only one count was recorded for this clone. This chain joins TRBV2 and TRBJ1-3; D gene uncertain. The V and J ends lost 5 bases and 7 bases respectively, with 3 bases between them. CDR1 is SNHLY and CDR2 is FYNNEI in the germline V gene. The CDR3 is made up of 10 amino acids. In DNA form, the CDR3 reads TGTGCCAGCAGTAGGAACACCATATATTTT. Amino acids: CASSRNTIYF. The complete variable domain, with remaining parts taken from reference TRBV2 and TRBJ1-3, reads EPEVTQTPSHQVTQMGQEVILRCVPISNHLYFYWYRQILGQKVEFLVSFYNNEISEKSEIFDDQFSVERPDGSNFTLKIRSTKLEDSAMYFCASSRNTIYFGEGSWLTVV.

The V gene is TRBV28, the J gene TRBJ1-1; 8 positions match TRBD1. Unmatched junction bases numbered 8, after V lost 6 bases and J lost 5 bases. This CDR3 is 14 amino acids long. CDR1 and CDR2 from the germline V gene are MDHEN and SYDVKM. The CDR3 is CASRPGQGMTEAFF. CDR3 bases: TGTGCCAGCAGGCCCGGACAGGGAATGACTGAAGCTTTCTTT.

V is TRBV2 and J is TRBJ1-5; TRBD1 aligns across 9 bases. CDR3 size: 14 residues. In germline, CDR1 is SNHLY, CDR2 FYNNEI. V shed 7 bases and J 7 bases; nucleotides not matched to a gene: 8. CDR3 nucleotides: TGTGCCAGCACTATAACAGGGGGCAGACAGCCCCAGCATTTT. Residues: CASTITGGRQPQHF.

The chain employs TRBV28 and TRBJ1-2; the D is unclear. Germline V gene data show CDR1 as MDHEN and CDR2 as SYDVKM. Deletions cut 4 bases from V and 7 bases from J, with 4 bases between. The CDR3 consists of 10 residues. The CDR3 sequence is CASSSRGYTF. CDR3 nucleotides: TGTGCCAGCAGTTCCCGTGGCTACACCTTC.

The rearrangement uses TRBV15 and TRBJ2-3; D gene unclear. The germline CDR1 and CDR2 sequences are LNHNV and YYDKDF (reference sequence). This CDR3 region has 15 residues. Trimming took 0 bases from V and 4 from J, leaving 11 bases between them. As DNA, the CDR3 is TGTGCCACCAGCAGAGAGACTTGGTTGGCAGATACGCAGTATTTT. Translated, it gives CATSRETWLADTQYF.